The 9 T cell receptor beta chains presented below share a single source sample, sequenced in a study of blood T cell repertoires in COVID-19. Profiling relied on immunoSEQ multiplex PCR, and the TCRdb table lists in-frame clones only, not all of them. The profile shows hundreds of thousands of clones, about four fifths of them singletons. Sample: peripheral blood. All receptors come from a man older than 75 with acute or convalescent COVID-19.

The chain uses TRBV3-1 (or the pseudogene TRBV3-2) and TRBJ2-7, with TRBD2 identical over 8 bases. The CDR3 is made up of 14 amino acids. From germline, CDR1 is LGHDT and CDR2 YNNKEL (reference sequence). Germline trimming cut 8 bases from V and 0 bases from J; bases unmatched to any gene: 6. The CDR3 here is CASAPGGVSYEQYF. In nucleotides, the CDR3 is TGTGCCAGCGCCCCGGGGGGGGTCTCCTACGAGCAGTACTTC.

This chain joins TRBV4-1 and TRBJ1-4; D perhaps matches TRBD1 (5 bases). The germline V and J ends were trimmed by 6 bases and 8 bases, with 16 bases remaining between them. CDR3 length: 14 residues. CDR1 and CDR2 (germline): MGHRA, YSYEKL. The CDR3 DNA sequence: TGCGCCAGCAGTTCGGGACTCTTGGACGAAAAACTGTTTTTT. Translating it yields CASSSGLLDEKLFF.

There are a few counts of this clone. The CDR3, as DNA: TGTGCCAGCAGACCGGGACAGGAAGCTTTCTTT. Translated: CASRPGQEAFF. The V gene is TRBV12-3 or TRBV12-4, the J gene TRBJ1-1; 7 nucleotides align to TRBD1. The CDR3 covers 11 residues. The V segment lost 6 bases and the J segment 8 bases; nucleotides outside the gene matches: 3.

The V and J genes are TRBV28 and TRBJ1-6; D is ambiguous. CDR1 is MDHEN, CDR2 SYDVKM, per germline. The CDR3 consists of 14 residues. Trimming pared 6 bases from V and 9 bases from J, leaving 15 bases between. The CDR3 DNA follows: TGTGCCAGCAGAGACCCTTTACGGGGTTCACCCCTCCACTTT. Residues: CASRDPLRGSPLHF.

The chain combines TRBV18 with TRBJ1-5; 7 positions match TRBD1. Germline V gene lookup returns CDR1 KGHSH and CDR2 LQKENI. The V segment lost 1 base and the J segment 3 bases; nucleotides outside the gene matches: 3. CDR3 length: 15 residues. CDR3 bases: TGTGCCAGCTCACCACAGGGGGCGGACAATCAGCCCCAGCATTTT. Amino acids: CASSPQGADNQPQHF.

This chain connects TRBV10-3 to TRBJ1-6; D not resolved. Germline V CDR1 and CDR2: ENHRY, SYGVKD. The CDR3 loop spans 14 amino acids. V dropped 2 bases and J dropped 7 bases, with 9 bases sitting between them. The CDR3 is CAISEVGENSPLHF. The CDR3 coding sequence is TGTGCCATCAGTGAGGTCGGGGAAAATTCACCCCTCCACTTT.

The rearrangement links TRBV4-2 to TRBJ2-5; weak D call: TRBD2 (7 bases). V was pared by 1 base and J by 1 base, with 19 bases between. Germline lookup yields CDR1 LGHNA and CDR2 YNFKEQ. The CDR3 is 18 residues long. Here the CDR3 DNA reads TGTGCCAGCAGCCAAGCTGTGGGTGCGGGGGCCTTCCAAGAGACCCAGTACTTC. Translating it yields CASSQAVGAGAFQETQYF.

The chain carries TRBV2 and TRBJ2-7, with D possibly TRBD1 on 6 matching bases. CDR1 and CDR2 (germline): SNHLY, FYNNEI. The CDR3 runs to 14 residues. The V end lost 10 bases, the J end lost 3 bases, and 19 bases lay between the germline ends. The CDR3 nucleotides read TGTGCCACCACACAACAGGGTAGGGGCTACGAGCAGTACTTC. This gives the protein CATTQQGRGYEQYF.

The chain couples TRBV27 to TRBJ1-3; 8 bases agree with TRBD1. Looked up from germline, CDR1 is MNHEY and CDR2 is SMNVEV (reference sequence). The CDR3 is made up of 13 amino acids. V was pared by 8 bases and J by 4 bases, with 4 bases of the junction left unmatched. DNA for the CDR3: TGTGCCAGCGGCCCAGGGGGCGGAAACACCATATATTTT. Translation: CASGPGGGNTIYF.